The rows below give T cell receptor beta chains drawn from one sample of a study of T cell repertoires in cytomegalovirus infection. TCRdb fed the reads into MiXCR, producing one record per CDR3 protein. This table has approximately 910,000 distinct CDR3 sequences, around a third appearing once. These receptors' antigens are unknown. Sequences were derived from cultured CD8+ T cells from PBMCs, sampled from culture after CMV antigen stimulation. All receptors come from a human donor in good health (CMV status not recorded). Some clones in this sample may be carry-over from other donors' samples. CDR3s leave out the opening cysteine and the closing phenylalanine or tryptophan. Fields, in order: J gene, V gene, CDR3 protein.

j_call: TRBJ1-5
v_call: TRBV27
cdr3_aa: ASSQRESNQPQH

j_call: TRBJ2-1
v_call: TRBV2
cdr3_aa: ASKGELAGGPRYNEQF

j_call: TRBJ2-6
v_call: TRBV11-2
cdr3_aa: ASSLWRKQGSSGANVLT

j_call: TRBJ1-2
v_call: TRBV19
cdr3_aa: ASSIGAGSLYGYT

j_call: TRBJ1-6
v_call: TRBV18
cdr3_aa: ASSLLDRDSPLH

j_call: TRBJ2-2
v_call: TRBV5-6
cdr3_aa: ASTPFEAATFAGELF

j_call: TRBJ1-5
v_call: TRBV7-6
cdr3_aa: ASSLIAGQPQH

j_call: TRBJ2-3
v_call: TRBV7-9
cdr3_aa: ASSFLGTGTDTQY

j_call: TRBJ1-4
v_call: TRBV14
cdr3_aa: ASSQSITNEKLF

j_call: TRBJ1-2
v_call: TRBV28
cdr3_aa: ALRGNYGYT

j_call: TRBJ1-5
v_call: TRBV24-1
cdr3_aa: ATSDVDSLSNQPQH

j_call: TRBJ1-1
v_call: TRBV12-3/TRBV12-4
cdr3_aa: ASNQRGAPNTEAF

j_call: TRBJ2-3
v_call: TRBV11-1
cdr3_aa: ASSLEGALTDTQY

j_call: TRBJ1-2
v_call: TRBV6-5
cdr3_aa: ASSSGRTRDGYT

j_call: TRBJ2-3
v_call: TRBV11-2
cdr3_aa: ASSPEGTGMTDTQY

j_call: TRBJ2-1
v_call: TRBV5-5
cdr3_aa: ASSRGLALYNEQF

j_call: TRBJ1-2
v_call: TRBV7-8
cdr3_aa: ASSFVWESNYGYT

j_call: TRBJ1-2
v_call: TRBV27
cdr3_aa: ASSSPDSPVYGYT

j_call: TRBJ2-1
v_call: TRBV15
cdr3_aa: ATTRTSRDEQF

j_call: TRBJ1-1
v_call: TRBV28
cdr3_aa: ASSLRQGFTEAF

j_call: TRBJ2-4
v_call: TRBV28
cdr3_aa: ASSLWTGVTKNIQY

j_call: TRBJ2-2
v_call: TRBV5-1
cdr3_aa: ASSLTVPWTKNTGELF

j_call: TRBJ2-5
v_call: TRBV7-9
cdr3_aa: ASSGGLAGAHRETQY

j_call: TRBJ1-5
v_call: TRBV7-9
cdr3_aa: ASASGNQPQH

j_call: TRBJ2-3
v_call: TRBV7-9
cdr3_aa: ASSMAGTSGADTQY

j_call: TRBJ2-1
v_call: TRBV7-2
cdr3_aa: ALRDSRKGLYNEQF

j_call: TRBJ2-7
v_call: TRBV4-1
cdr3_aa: ASSQVLAGSYEQY

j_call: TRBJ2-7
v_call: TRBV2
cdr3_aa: ASSEEFYEQY

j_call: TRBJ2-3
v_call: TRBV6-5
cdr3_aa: ASSYSRMGRADTQY

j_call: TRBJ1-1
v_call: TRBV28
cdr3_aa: ATRGQGFSEAF

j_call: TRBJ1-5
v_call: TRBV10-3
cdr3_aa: AISEPDMRGGQPQH

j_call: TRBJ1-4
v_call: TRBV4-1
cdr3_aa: ASSQDKGSGEKLF

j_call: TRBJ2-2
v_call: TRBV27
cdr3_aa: ASSPSPAMNTGELF

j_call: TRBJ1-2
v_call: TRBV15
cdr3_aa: ATSRDHGEPYT

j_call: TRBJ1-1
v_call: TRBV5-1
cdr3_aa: ASSLKGAEAF

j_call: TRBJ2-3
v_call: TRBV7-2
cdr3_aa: VNLRDGDTQY

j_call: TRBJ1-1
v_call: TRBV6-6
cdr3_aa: ASSLPAGTGETEAF

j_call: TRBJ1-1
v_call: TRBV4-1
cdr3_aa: ASSQGMGNTEAF

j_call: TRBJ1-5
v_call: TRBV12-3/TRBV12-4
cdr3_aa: ASRAPGAQPQH

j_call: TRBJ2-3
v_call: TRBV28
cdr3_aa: ASSLDAAGTDTQY

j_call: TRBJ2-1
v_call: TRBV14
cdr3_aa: ASRQDVDEQF

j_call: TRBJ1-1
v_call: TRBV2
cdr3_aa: ASTGAHEAF

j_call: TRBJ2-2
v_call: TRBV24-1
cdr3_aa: ATSDRTGNTGELF

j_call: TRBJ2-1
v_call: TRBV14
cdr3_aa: ASSQVGAQNYNEQF

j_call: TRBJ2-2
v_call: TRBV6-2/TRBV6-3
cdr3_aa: ASSILITGELF

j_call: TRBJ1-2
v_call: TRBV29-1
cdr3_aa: SVERGNGYT

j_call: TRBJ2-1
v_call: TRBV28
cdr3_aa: ASRGLAGRVQF

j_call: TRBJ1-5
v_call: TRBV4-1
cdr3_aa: ASSQDSGWPGQPQH

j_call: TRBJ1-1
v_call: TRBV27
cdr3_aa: ASSQQGLATEAF

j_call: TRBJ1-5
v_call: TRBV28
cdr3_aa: ASSPPNRGRNQPQH

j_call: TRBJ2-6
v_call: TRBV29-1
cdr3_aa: SVTGQSGANVLT

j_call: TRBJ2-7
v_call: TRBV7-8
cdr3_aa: ASSPEEYEQY

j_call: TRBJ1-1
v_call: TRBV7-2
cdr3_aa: ASSLDPPLNTEAF